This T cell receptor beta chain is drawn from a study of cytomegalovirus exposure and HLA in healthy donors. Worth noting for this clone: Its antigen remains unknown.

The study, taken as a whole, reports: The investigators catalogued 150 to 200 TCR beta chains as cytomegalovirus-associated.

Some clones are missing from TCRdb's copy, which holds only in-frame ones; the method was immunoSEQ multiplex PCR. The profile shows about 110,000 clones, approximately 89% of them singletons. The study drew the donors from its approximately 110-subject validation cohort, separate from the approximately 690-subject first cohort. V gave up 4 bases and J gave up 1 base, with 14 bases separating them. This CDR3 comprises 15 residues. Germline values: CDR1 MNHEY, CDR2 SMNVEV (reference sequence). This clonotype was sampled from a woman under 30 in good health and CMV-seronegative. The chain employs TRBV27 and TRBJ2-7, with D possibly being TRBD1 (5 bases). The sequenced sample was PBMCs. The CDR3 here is CASSSRSRVSYEQYF. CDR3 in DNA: TGTGCCAGCAGTTCGAGGTCCAGGGTTTCCTACGAGCAGTACTTC.